The T cell receptor (beta chain) described here comes from a study of cytomegalovirus exposure and HLA in healthy donors. Study conclusions and caveats: Roughly uniform sequencing depth across donors was assumed, possibly incorrectly. Most TCR sequences were uncommon, yet certain public TCRs appeared in many donors.

CDR3 length: 15 residues. J gave up 2 bases and V 4 bases, and 6 bases lay outside the gene matches. Germline CDR1 is SEHNR and CDR2 is FQNEAQ (reference sequence). PCR amplification relied on 60 Vbeta primers (plus 13 Jbeta primers). Measured with immunoSEQ multiplex PCR; TCRdb has only the in-frame clones, and not every one. The sample has 100,000 to 150,000 clones; the top ten hold approximately 1.7%. To note about this clone: No antigen is known for it.

The clonotype was recovered from a man between 18 and 35 years old in good health and CMV-seronegative. V gene TRBV7-9 combines with J gene TRBJ2-3; TRBD1 matches at 7 bases. Specimen: PBMCs. The CDR3 is CASSSPGQNTDTQYF. The CDR3 DNA reads as TGTGCCAGCAGCTCCCCGGGACAGAACACAGATACGCAGTATTTT. The full variable domain, with the rest looked up from reference TRBV7-9 and TRBJ2-3, is DTGVSQNPRHKITKRGQNVTFRCDPISEHNRLYWYRQTLGQGPEFLTYFQNEAQLEKSRLLSDRFSAERPKGSFSTLEIQRTEQGDSAMYLCASSSPGQNTDTQYFGPGTRLTVL.